This TCR beta chain was observed in a study of STAT5B mutations in CD4+ large granular lymphocyte leukemia. Measured with immunoSEQ multiplex PCR; TCRdb has only the in-frame clones, and not every one. The sample lists 45,000 to 55,000 clones, roughly three quarters occurring once. Study-wide findings and caveats: Main leukemic clonotypes were patient-specific, but under 30% appeared at low frequency elsewhere. Compared with healthy controls (2/35), patient top clones favored TRBV06 (8/27).

A word on this clone: Antigen specificity is unknown.

This CDR3 contains 16 residues. Per the germline V gene, CDR1 is ENHRY and CDR2 is SYGVKD. V shed 0 bases and J 6 bases; nucleotides not matched to a gene: 9. Source material: CD4+ T cells from blood buffy coats. This rearrangement joins TRBV10-3 to TRBJ2-3; 7 bases map to TRBD1. The receptor's source is a human donor in good health. The CDR3 nucleotides are TGTGCCATCAGTGAGTCGTACAGGGGTGGGACGGATACGCAGTATTTT. Its protein product is CAISESYRGGTDTQYF.